These T cell receptor beta chains were read from a single sample in a study of Graves' ophthalmopathy and Graves' hyperthyroidism. TCRdb reprocessed the multiplex PCR reads with MiXCR, giving one entry per CDR3 protein. The data show about half a million distinct CDR3 sequences, with around 15% seen just once and about 10% held by the top ten. Sequenced material: blood. The source of these receptors is a young woman with Graves' ophthalmopathy. The CDR3 runs from the conserved cysteine through the conserved F or W. Fields, in order: CDR3 length, D gene, V gene, J gene, clone size, CDR3 protein, CDR3 DNA. The D gene is left open where the match is weak. Clone size is shown for a subset of rows, as once, few, many or a class of expanded clone.

14	.	TRBV6-5	TRBJ1-1	.	CASSYSSGMDEAFF	TGTGCCAGCAGTTACTCGTCGGGGATGGATGAAGCTTTCTTT
13	TRBD2	TRBV2	TRBJ2-5	many	CASVWRGGETQYF	TGTGCCAGCGTTTGGCGGGGGGGAGAGACCCAGTACTTC
14	.	TRBV29-1	TRBJ2-6	many	CSVERASGANVLTF	TGCAGCGTTGAGCGGGCCTCTGGGGCCAACGTCCTGACTTTC
16	.	TRBV4-2	TRBJ2-2	few	CASGPRAATNTGELFF	TGTGCCAGCGGCCCCCGCGCGGCTACGAACACCGGGGAGCTGTTTTTT
14	.	TRBV27	TRBJ1-6	.	CASSAGLTNSPLHF	TGTGCCAGCAGTGCAGGGTTGACAAATTCACCCCTCCACTTT
14	.	TRBV11-3	TRBJ1-2	few	CAPLPDASNYGYTF	TGTGCCCCCCTGCCAGACGCTTCTAACTATGGCTACACCTTC
13	.	TRBV7-2	TRBJ2-2	many	CASSRGPTGELFF	TGTGCCAGCAGCAGAGGGCCCACCGGGGAGCTGTTTTTT
16	TRBD1	TRBV30	TRBJ2-2	few	CAWSVWTGPWTGELFF	TGTGCCTGGAGTGTTTGGACAGGCCCGTGGACCGGGGAGCTGTTTTTT
14	TRBD1	TRBV18	TRBJ1-6	few	CASSQDRTYSPLHF	TGTGCCAGCTCACAGGACAGGACATATTCACCCCTCCACTTT
13	.	TRBV5-1	TRBJ1-1	many	CASSYDQGTEAFF	TGCGCCAGCAGCTACGACCAGGGGACTGAAGCTTTCTTT
15	.	TRBV10-3	TRBJ2-5	many	CAIKGQGSGQETQYF	TGTGCCATCAAGGGCCAGGGTAGCGGACAAGAGACCCAGTACTTC
15	.	TRBV27	TRBJ2-5	many	CASSLSWASGETQYF	TGTGCCAGCAGTTTATCGTGGGCCTCCGGGGAGACCCAGTACTTC
13	TRBD1	TRBV19	TRBJ1-1	many	CASSTRTGTEAFF	TGTGCCAGTAGTACCCGGACAGGCACTGAAGCTTTCTTT
13	.	TRBV27	TRBJ1-1	many	CASNGGMNTEAFF	TGTGCCAGCAACGGGGGTATGAACACTGAAGCTTTCTTT
16	TRBD1	TRBV11-2	TRBJ2-2	.	CASSLGDRGRAGELFF	TGTGCCAGCAGCTTAGGGGACAGGGGGCGCGCCGGGGAGCTGTTTTTT
17	.	TRBV6-2/TRBV6-3	TRBJ1-5	many	CASSYLVRGAARQPQHF	TGTGCCAGCAGTTACTTGGTTCGGGGGGCCGCTAGGCAGCCCCAGCATTTT